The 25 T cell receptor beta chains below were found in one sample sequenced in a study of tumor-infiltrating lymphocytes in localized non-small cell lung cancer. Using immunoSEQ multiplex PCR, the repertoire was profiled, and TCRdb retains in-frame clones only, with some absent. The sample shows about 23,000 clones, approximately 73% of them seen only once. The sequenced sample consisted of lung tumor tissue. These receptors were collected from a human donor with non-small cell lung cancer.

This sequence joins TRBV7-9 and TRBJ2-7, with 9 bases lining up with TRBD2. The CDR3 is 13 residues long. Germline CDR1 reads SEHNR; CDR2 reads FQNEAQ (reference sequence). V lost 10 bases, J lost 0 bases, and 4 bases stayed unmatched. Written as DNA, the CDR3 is TGTGCCACAATAGCGGGGGCCTCCTACGAGCAGTACTTC. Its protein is CATIAGASYEQYF.

The CDR3 coding sequence is TGTGCCGCACGGACAGGGGGAACGCATGGCTACACCTTC. Its translation: CAARTGGTHGYTF. V usage is TRBV10-3 and J usage is TRBJ1-2; 10 bases are shared with TRBD1. CDR3 length: 13 residues. Losses at the gene ends were 11 bases for V and 6 bases for J; bases not matched to a gene: 9. Germline CDR1 reads ENHRY; CDR2 reads SYGVKD.

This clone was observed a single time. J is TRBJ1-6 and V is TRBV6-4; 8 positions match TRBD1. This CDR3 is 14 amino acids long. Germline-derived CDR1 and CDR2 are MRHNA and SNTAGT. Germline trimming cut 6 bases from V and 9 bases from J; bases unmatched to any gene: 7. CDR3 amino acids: CASRGQGKSSPLHF. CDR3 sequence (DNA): TGTGCCAGCAGAGGACAGGGCAAATCTTCACCCCTCCACTTT.

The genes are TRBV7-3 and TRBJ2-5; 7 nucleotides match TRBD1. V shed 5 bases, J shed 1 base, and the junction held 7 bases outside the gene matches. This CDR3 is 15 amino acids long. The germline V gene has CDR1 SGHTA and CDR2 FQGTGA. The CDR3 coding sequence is TGTGCCAGCAGCGTCTCACAGGGGCGCCAAGAGACCCAGTACTTC. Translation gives CASSVSQGRQETQYF.

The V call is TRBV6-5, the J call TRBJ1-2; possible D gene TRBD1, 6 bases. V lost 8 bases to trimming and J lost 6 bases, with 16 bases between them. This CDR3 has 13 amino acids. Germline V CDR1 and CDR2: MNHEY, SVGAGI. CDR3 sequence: CASAIGGRDGYTF. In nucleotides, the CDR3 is TGTGCCAGCGCAATAGGGGGGCGCGATGGCTACACCTTC.

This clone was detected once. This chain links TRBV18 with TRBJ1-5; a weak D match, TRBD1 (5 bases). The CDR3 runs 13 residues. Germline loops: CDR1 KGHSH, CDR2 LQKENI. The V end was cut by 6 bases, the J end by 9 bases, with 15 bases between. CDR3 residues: CASSLDTAGPQHF. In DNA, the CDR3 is TGTGCCAGCTCCCTGGACACGGCAGGGCCCCAGCATTTT.

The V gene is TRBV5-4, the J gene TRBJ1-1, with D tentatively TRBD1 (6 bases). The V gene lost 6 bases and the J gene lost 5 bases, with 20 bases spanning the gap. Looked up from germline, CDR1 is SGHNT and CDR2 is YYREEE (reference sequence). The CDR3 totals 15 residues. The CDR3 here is CASTPAAGARTEAFF. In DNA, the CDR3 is TGTGCCAGCACCCCGGCCGCGGGGGCGAGGACTGAAGCTTTCTTT.

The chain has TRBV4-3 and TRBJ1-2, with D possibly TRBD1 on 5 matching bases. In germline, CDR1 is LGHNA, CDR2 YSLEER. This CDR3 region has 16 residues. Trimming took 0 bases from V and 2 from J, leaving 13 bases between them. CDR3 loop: CASSQEAGRANYGYTF. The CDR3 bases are TGCGCCAGCAGCCAAGAGGCTGGCAGGGCGAACTATGGCTACACCTTC.

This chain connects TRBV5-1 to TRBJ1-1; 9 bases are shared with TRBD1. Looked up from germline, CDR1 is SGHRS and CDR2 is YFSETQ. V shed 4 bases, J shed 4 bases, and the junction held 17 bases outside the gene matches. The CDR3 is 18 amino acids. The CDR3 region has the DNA TGCGCCAGCAGCGCAAGCGGGGGACAGGGACGGGGAGGCACTGAAGCTTTCTTT. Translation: CASSASGGQGRGGTEAFF.

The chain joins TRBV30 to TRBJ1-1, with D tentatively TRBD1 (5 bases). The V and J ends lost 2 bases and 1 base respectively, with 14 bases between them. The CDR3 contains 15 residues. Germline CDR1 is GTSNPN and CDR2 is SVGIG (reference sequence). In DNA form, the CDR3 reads TGTGCCTGGAGTAGATTGGGGCAGTCGAACACTGAAGCTTTCTTT. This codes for CAWSRLGQSNTEAFF.

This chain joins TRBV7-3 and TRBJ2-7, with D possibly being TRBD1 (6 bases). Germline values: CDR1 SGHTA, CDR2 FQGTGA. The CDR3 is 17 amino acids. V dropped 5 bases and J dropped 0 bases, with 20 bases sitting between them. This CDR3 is CASSPETGTKISYEQYF. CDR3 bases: TGTGCCAGCAGCCCGGAAACCGGGACAAAGATCTCCTACGAGCAGTACTTC.

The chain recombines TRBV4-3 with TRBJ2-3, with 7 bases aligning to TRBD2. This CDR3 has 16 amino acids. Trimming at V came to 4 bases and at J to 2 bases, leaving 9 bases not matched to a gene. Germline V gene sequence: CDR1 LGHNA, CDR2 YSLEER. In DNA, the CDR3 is TGCGCCAGCAGCCCCCGATGGGACTACTCCACAGATACGCAGTATTTT. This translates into CASSPRWDYSTDTQYF.

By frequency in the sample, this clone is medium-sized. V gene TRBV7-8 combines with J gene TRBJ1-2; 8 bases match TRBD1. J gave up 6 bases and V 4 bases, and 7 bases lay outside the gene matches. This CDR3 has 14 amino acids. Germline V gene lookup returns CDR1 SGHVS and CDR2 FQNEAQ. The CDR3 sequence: CASSSFTGGDGYTF. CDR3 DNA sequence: TGTGCCAGCAGCTCCTTTACAGGGGGAGATGGCTACACCTTC.

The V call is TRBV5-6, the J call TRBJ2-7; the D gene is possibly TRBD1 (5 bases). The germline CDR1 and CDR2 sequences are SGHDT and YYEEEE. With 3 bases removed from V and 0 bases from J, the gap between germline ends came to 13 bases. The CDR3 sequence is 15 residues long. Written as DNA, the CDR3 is TGTGCCAGCAGCTCTAGGGGTCTAAGCTCCTACGAGCAGTACTTC. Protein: CASSSRGLSSYEQYF.

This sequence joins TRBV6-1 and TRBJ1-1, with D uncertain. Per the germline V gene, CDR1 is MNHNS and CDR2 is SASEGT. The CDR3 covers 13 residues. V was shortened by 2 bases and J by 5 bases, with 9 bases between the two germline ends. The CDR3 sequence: CASSEIGWTEAFF. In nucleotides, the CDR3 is TGTGCCAGCAGTGAAATCGGGTGGACTGAAGCTTTCTTT.

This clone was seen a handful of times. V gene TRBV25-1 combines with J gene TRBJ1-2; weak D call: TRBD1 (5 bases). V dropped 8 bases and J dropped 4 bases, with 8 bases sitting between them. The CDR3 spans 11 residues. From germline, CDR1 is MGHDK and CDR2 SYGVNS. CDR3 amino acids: CASSGVYGYTF. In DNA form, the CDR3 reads TGTGCCAGCTCGGGGGTCTATGGCTACACCTTC.

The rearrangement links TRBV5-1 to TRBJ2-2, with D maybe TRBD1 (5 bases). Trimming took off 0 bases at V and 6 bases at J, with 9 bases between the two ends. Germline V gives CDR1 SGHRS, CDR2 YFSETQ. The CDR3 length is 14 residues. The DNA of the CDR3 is TGCGCCAGCAGCTTGGAGGGGCCAGCCGGGGAGCTGTTTTTT. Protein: CASSLEGPAGELFF. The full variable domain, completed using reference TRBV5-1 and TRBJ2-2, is KAGVTQTPRYLIKTRGQQVTLSCSPISGHRSVSWYQQTPGQGLQFLFEYFSETQRNKGNFPGRFSGRQFSNSRSEMNVSTLELGDSALYLCASSLEGPAGELFFGEGSRLTVL.

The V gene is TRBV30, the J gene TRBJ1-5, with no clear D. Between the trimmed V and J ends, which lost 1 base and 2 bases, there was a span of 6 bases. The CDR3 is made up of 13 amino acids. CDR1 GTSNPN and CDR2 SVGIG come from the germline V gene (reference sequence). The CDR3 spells CAWSESGNQPQHF. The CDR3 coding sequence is TGTGCCTGGAGTGAGTCGGGCAATCAGCCCCAGCATTTT.

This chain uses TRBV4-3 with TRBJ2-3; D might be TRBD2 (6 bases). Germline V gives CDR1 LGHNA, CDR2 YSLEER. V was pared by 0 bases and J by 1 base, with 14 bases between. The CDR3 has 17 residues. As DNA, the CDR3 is TGCGCCAGCAGCCAAGACCTTGCTAGCGAGCGCACAGATACGCAGTATTTT. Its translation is CASSQDLASERTDTQYF.

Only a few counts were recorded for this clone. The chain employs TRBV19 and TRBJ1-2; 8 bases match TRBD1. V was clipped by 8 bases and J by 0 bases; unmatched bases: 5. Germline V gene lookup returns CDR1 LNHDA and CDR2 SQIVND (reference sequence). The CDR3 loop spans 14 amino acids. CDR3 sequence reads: CASVTGGSNYGYTF. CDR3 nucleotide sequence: TGTGCCAGTGTAACAGGGGGATCTAACTATGGCTACACCTTC.

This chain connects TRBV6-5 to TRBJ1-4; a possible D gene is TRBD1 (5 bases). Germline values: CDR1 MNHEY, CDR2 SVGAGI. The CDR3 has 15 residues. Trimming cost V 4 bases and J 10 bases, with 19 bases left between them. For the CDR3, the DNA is TGTGCCAGCAGTTCGCAGGGAGAGGGAGGTGGAAAACTGTTTTTT. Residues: CASSSQGEGGGKLFF.

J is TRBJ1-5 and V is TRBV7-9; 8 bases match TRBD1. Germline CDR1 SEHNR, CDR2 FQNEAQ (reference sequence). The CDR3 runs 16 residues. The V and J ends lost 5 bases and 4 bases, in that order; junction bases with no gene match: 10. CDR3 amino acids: CASSPLGGTGNQPQHF. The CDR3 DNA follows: TGTGCCAGCAGCCCGCTTGGGGGGACAGGTAATCAGCCCCAGCATTTT.

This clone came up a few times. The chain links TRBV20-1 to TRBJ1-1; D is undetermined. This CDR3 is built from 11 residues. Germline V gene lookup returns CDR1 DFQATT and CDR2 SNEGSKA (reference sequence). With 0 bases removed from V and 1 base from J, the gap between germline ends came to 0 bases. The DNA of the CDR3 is TGCAGTGCTAGAGAGAACACTGAAGCTTTCTTT. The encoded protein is CSARENTEAFF.

CDR3 amino acids: CAVRGGGAGNQPQHF. The DNA for the CDR3 is TGTGCAGTACGGGGGGGAGGAGCGGGCAATCAGCCCCAGCATTTT. The chain has TRBV19 and TRBJ1-5; TRBD1 might be the D (5 bases). This CDR3 is built from 15 residues. Germline V gene sequence: CDR1 LNHDA, CDR2 SQIVND (reference sequence).

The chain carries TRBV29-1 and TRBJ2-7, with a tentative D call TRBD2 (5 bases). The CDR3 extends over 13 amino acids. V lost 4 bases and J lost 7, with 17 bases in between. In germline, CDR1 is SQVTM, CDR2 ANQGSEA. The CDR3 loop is CSVAGDLVLEQYF. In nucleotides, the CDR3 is TGCAGCGTTGCCGGGGATCTGGTGTTAGAGCAGTACTTC.